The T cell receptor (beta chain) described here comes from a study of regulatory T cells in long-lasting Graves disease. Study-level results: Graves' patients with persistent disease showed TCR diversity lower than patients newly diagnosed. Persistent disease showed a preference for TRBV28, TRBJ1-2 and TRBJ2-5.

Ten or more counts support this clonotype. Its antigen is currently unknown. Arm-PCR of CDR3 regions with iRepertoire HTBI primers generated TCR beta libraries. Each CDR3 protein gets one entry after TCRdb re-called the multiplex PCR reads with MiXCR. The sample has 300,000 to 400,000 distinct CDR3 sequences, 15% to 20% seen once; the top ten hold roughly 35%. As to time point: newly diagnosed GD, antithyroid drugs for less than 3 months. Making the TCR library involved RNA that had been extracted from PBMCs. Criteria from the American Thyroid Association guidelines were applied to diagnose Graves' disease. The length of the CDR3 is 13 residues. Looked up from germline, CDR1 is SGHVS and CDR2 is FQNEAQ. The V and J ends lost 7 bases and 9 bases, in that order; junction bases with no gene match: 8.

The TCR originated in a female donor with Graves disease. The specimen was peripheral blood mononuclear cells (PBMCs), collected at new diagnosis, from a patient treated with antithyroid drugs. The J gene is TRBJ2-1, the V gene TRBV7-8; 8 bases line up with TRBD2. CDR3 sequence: CASTTTSVTEQFF. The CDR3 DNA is TGTGCCAGCACAACGACTAGCGTGACTGAGCAGTTCTTC.